The rows below give T cell receptor beta chains drawn from one sample of a study of chemoradiotherapy in HPV16-positive cancers. Assay: immunoSEQ multiplex PCR; the TCRdb copy retains only in-frame clones and omits some. The top ten hold roughly 2.3% of the sample, which has 20,000 to 25,000 clones, more than 75% seen once. Sequencing was performed on blood, taken from a patient who underwent chemoradiotherapy. The source of these receptors is a human donor with HPV-associated anogenital cancer. The CDR3 runs from the conserved cysteine through the conserved F or W. The D gene is left open where the match is weak. For some rows the clone size is stated as once, few or many, or as a class when expanded; others skip it.

CDR3 DNA,CDR3 protein,J gene,D gene,V gene,clone size
TGTGCCAGCAGTAGATCCGGGACAGCGACCTACGAGCAGTACTTC,CASSRSGTATYEQYF,TRBJ2-7,TRBD1,TRBV25-1,few
TGTGCCAGCAGCCCCTTTTCCGGCGGGGAGCTGTTTTTT,CASSPFSGGELFF,TRBJ2-2,.,TRBV7-2,.
TGTGCCAGCAGTTTACTAGCGGAGGGCCACGAGCAGTACTTC,CASSLLAEGHEQYF,TRBJ2-7,TRBD2,TRBV28,.
TGCGCCAGCAGCCACCCTTTTACGGAGCTGTTTTTT,CASSHPFTELFF,TRBJ2-2,.,TRBV4-1,.
TGTGCCAGCAGCTTAGATATCGGACAAAGATCGACCGGGGAGCTGTTTTTT,CASSLDIGQRSTGELFF,TRBJ2-2,.,TRBV11-2,.
TGTGCCAGCAGCTTAGATATCCCCAGCGGGAGGTACAATGAGCAGTTCTTC,CASSLDIPSGRYNEQFF,TRBJ2-1,TRBD2,TRBV11-3,.
TGTGCCAGCAGCTTAAGGACGTCGGGGGATTACAATGAGCAGTTCTTC,CASSLRTSGDYNEQFF,TRBJ2-1,.,TRBV7-9,.
TGTGCCAGCAGCTTAGCGGGACTAGCGACAGCAGATACGCAGTATTTT,CASSLAGLATADTQYF,TRBJ2-3,TRBD2,TRBV7-2,.
TGTGCCAGCCCGCCGGGTGTCACAGATACGCAGTATTTT,CASPPGVTDTQYF,TRBJ2-3,.,TRBV18,.
TGCAGCGTCTCAACAGGGGGACTAAACTACGAGCAGTACTTC,CSVSTGGLNYEQYF,TRBJ2-7,.,TRBV29-1,.
TGTGCCACCAGCAGGGACGGACAGGGCGACACTGAAGCTTTCTTT,CATSRDGQGDTEAFF,TRBJ1-1,TRBD1,TRBV15,.
TGTGCCAGCAGTCCAGGACAGGCCTCTGGGGCCAACGTCCTGACTTTC,CASSPGQASGANVLTF,TRBJ2-6,TRBD1,TRBV28,once
TGTGCCAGCAGCTTAGTGCCACAGGGGGCCGGAGAGCAGTACTTC,CASSLVPQGAGEQYF,TRBJ2-7,TRBD1,TRBV11-2,once
TGCGCCAGCAGATCGTTGTTCGACTACGAGCAGTACTTC,CASRSLFDYEQYF,TRBJ2-7,.,TRBV10-2,.
TGTGCCAGCAGGGAATTCCTAGCGGGGGGGACCAATGAGCAGTTCTTC,CASREFLAGGTNEQFF,TRBJ2-1,TRBD2,TRBV6-1,.
TGTGCCAGCAGCGTAGCCCCGGCACAGGACTCAAATGAGCAGTTCTTC,CASSVAPAQDSNEQFF,TRBJ2-1,.,TRBV9,.
TGTGCCAGCACCTGGGGGGGGGCCTCCTACAATGAGCAGTTCTTC,CASTWGGASYNEQFF,TRBJ2-1,.,TRBV4-2,.
TGTGCCAGCAGCGAAGTAGCCTTAAGCTCCTACGAGCAGTACTTC,CASSEVALSSYEQYF,TRBJ2-7,.,TRBV11-2,.
TGTGCCAGTGCCAAGCCAGGGTCTCGAAACGAGCAGTACTTC,CASAKPGSRNEQYF,TRBJ2-7,.,TRBV19,.
TGTGCCAGCAGCCCTCCGAACACCAGGGAGCTGTTTTTT,CASSPPNTRELFF,TRBJ2-2,.,TRBV6-6,few
TGTGCCAGCAGCCCCGTGGGGGGAGAGACCCAGTACTTC,CASSPVGGETQYF,TRBJ2-5,.,TRBV5-5,.
TGTGCCAGCACCAAACGGGACTCGGCGGGCGAGCAGTACTTC,CASTKRDSAGEQYF,TRBJ2-7,.,TRBV7-9,.
TGTGCCAGCAGCTTAGATCTTCGCACAGATACGCAGTATTTT,CASSLDLRTDTQYF,TRBJ2-3,.,TRBV7-2,.
TGTGCCAGCAGGCCACAGGGAATCGGTTCGGAGACCCAGTACTTC,CASRPQGIGSETQYF,TRBJ2-5,.,TRBV5-4,.
TGTGCCAGCAGGGAGACAGGCATTAACTCTATCAATCAGCCCCAGCATTTT,CASRETGINSINQPQHF,TRBJ1-5,.,TRBV7-8,.
TGTGCCAGCAGCGGACAAACAGGGGGTGCTGGAAACACCATATATTTT,CASSGQTGGAGNTIYF,TRBJ1-3,TRBD1,TRBV5-5,.
TGTGCCAGCAGTCCCCGGACAGGGGATAAGGACGGGGAGCTGTTTTTT,CASSPRTGDKDGELFF,TRBJ2-2,TRBD1,TRBV28,.
TGTGCCACCAGCAGAGCAGGGTTCCAAGAGACCCAGTACTTC,CATSRAGFQETQYF,TRBJ2-5,.,TRBV15,.
TGCGCCAGCAGCCAAGTAAGGGGACCATCCTACAATGAGCAGTTCTTC,CASSQVRGPSYNEQFF,TRBJ2-1,.,TRBV4-1,.
TGTGCCAGCAGCGCGGGGAGTAGCGGGAGAATGAGGGAGACCCAGTACTTC,CASSAGSSGRMRETQYF,TRBJ2-5,TRBD2,TRBV11-3,.